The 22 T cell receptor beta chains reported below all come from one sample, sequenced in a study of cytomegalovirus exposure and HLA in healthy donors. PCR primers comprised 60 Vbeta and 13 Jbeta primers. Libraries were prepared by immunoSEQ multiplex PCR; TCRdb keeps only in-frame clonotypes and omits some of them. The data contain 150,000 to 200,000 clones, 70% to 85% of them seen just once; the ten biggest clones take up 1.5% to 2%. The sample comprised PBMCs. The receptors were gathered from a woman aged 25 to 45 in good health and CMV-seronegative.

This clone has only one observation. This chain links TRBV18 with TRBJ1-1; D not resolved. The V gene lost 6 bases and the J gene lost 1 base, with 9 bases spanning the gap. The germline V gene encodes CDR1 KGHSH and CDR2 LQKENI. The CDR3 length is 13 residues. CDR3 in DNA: TGTGCCAGCTCTCCAAGGAGGAACACTGAAGCTTTCTTT. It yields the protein CASSPRRNTEAFF.

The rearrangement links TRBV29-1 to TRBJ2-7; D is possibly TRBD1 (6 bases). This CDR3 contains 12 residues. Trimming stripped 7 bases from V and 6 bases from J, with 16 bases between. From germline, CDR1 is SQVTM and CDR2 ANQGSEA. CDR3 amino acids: CSARRSGVEQYF. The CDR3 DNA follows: TGCAGCGCCCGTCGTTCAGGGGTCGAGCAGTACTTC.

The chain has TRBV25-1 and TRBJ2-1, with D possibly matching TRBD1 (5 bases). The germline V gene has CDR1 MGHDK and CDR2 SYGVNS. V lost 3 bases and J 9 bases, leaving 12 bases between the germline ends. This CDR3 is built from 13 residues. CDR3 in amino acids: CASSDQGRSEQFF. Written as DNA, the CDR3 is TGTGCCAGCAGTGATCAGGGCCGAAGTGAGCAGTTCTTC.

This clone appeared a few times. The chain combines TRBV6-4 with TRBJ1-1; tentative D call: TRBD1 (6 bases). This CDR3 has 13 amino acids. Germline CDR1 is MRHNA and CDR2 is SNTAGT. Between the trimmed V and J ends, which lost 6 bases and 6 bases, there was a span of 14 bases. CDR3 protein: CASRNRVRAEAFF. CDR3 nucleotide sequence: TGTGCCAGCAGGAACAGGGTCCGGGCTGAAGCTTTCTTT.

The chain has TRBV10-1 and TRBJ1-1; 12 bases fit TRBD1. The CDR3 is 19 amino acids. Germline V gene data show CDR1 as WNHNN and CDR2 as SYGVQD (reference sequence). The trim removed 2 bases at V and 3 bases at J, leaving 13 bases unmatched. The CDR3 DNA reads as TGCGCCAGCAGTGAGATACGACGGGACAGGGGGCGAGAGGACACTGAAGCTTTCTTT. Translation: CASSEIRRDRGREDTEAFF.

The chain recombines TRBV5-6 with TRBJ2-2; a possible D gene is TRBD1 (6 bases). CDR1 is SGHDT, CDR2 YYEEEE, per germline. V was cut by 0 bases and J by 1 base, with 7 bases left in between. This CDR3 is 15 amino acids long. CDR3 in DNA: TGTGCCAGCAGCTTGGTCAGGGGGAACACCGGGGAGCTGTTTTTT. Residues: CASSLVRGNTGELFF.

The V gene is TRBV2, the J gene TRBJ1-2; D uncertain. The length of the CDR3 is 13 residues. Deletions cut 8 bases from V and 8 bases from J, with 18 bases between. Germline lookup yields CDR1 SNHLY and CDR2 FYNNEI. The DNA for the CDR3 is TGTGCCAGCGGCCGTGAGAGGCGAGCGGGCTACACCTTC. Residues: CASGRERRAGYTF.

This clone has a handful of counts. For the CDR3, the DNA is TGCGCCAGCAGCTTGGAACAGGGGCGTAGGACCGGGGAGCTGTTTTTT. The encoded protein is CASSLEQGRRTGELFF. This chain uses TRBV5-1 with TRBJ2-2; TRBD1 aligns across 7 bases. Germline V CDR1 and CDR2: SGHRS, YFSETQ. CDR3 length: 16 residues. V lost 0 bases to trimming and J lost 5 bases; unmatched junction nucleotides: 7.

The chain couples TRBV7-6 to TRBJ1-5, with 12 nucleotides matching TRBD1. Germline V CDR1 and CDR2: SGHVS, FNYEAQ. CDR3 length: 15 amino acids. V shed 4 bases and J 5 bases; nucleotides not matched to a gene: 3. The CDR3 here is CASSSGTGGHQPQHF. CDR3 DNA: TGTGCCAGCAGCTCCGGGACAGGGGGCCATCAGCCCCAGCATTTT.

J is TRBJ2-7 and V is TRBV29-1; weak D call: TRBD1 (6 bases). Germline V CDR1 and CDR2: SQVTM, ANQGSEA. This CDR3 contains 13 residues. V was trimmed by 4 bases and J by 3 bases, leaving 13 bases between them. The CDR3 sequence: CSVGGGRSYEQYF. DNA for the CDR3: TGCAGCGTTGGAGGGGGACGAAGCTACGAGCAGTACTTC.

The DNA of the CDR3 is TGTGCCACCAGCAGATACAGGGGAAGATATGGCTACACCTTC. Translation: CATSRYRGRYGYTF. The V call is TRBV15, the J call TRBJ1-2; the match to TRBD1 covers 7 bases. The length of the CDR3 is 14 residues. Germline loops: CDR1 LNHNV, CDR2 YYDKDF (reference sequence). V lost 2 bases and J lost 5; bases outside the gene matches: 5.

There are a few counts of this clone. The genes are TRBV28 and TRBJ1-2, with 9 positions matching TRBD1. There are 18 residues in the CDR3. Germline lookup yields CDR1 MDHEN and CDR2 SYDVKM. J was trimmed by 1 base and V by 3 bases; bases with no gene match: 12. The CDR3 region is CASSFRYFRDRDNYGYTF. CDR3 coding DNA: TGTGCCAGCAGTTTCCGCTATTTCCGGGACAGGGATAACTATGGCTACACCTTC.

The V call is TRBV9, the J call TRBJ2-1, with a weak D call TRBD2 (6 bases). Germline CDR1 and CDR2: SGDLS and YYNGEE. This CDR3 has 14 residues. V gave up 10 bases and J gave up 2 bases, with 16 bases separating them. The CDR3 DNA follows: TGTGCCCCGAGACCGGGACTGACCTACAATGAGCAGTTCTTC. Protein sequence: CAPRPGLTYNEQFF.

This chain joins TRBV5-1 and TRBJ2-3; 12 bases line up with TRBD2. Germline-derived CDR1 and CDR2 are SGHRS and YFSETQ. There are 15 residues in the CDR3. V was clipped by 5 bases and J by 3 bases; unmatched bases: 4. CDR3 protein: CASRRGTSGTDTQYF. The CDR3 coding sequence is TGCGCCAGCAGGAGGGGGACTAGCGGGACAGATACGCAGTATTTT.

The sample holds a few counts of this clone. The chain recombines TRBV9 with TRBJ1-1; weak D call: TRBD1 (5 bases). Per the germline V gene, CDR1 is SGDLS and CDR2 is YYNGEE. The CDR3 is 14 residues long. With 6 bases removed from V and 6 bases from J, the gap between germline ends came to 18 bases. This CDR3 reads CASTAGGSGAEAFF. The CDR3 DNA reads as TGTGCCAGCACCGCGGGGGGGTCGGGGGCTGAAGCTTTCTTT. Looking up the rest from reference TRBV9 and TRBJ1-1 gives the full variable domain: DSGVTQTPKHLITATGQRVTLRCSPRSGDLSVYWYQQSLDQGLQFLIQYYNGEERAKGNILERFSAQQFPDLHSELNLSSLELGDSALYFCASTAGGSGAEAFFGQGTRLTVV.

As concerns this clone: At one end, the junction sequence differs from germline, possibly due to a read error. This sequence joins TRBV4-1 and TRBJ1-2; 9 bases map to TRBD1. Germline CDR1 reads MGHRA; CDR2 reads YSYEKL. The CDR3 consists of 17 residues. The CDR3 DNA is TGCGCCAGCAGCCCAGCACAGGGGGCATCGGGTTCGCGGGGCTACCCCTTC. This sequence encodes CASSPAQGASGSRGYPF.

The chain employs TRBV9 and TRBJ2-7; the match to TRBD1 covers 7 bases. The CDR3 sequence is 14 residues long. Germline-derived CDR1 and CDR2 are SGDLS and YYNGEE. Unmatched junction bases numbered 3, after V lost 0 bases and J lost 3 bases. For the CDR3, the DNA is TGTGCCAGCAGCGTAGGACAGGGAAACTACGAGCAGTACTTC. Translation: CASSVGQGNYEQYF.

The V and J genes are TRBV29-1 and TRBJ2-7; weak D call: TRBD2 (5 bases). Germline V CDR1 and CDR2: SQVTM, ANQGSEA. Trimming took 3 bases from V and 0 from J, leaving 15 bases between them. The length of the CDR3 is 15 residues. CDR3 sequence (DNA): TGCAGCGTTGAGGGAACTTCGGGGAACTCCTACGAGCAGTACTTC. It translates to CSVEGTSGNSYEQYF.

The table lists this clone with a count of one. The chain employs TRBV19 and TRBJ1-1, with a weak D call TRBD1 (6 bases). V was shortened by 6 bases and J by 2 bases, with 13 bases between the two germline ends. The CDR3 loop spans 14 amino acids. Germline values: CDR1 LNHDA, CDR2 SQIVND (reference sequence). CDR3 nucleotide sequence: TGTGCCAGTAGGACACAGGGTACTAACACTGAAGCTTTCTTT. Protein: CASRTQGTNTEAFF.

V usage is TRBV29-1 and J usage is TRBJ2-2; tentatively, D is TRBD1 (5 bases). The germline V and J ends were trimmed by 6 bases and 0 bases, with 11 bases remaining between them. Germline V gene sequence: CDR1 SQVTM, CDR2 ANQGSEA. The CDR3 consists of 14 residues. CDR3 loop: CSVDSNSNTGELFF. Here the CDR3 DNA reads TGCAGCGTAGACAGTAACTCGAACACCGGGGAGCTGTTTTTT.

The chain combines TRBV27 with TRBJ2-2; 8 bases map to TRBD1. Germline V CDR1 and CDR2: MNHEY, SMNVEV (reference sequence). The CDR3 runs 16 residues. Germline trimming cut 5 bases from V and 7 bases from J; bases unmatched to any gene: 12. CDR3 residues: CASSDPPGGFGGELFF. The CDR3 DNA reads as TGTGCCAGCAGTGACCCTCCAGGGGGCTTTGGCGGGGAGCTGTTTTTT.

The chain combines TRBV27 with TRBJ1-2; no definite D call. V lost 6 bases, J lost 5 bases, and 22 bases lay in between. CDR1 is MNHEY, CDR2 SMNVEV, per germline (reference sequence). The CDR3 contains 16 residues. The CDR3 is CASSHTRGGGLYGYTF. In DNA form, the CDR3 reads TGTGCCAGCAGCCACACCCGGGGAGGAGGGCTATATGGCTACACCTTC.